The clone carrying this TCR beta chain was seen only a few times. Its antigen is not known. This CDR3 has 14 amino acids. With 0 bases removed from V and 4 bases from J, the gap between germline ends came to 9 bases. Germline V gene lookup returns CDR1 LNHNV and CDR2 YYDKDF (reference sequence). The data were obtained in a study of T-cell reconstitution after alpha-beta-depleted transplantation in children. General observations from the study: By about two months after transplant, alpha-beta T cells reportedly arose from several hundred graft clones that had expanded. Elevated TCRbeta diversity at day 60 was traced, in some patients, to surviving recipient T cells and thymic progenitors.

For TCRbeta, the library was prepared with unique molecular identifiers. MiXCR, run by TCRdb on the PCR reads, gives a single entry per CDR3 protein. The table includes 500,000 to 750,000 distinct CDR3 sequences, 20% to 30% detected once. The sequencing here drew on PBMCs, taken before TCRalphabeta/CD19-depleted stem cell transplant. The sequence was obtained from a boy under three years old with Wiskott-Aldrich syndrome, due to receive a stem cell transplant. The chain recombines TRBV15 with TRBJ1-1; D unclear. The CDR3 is CATSREGDGTEAFF. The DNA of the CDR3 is TGTGCCACCAGCAGAGAGGGTGATGGCACTGAAGCTTTCTTT.